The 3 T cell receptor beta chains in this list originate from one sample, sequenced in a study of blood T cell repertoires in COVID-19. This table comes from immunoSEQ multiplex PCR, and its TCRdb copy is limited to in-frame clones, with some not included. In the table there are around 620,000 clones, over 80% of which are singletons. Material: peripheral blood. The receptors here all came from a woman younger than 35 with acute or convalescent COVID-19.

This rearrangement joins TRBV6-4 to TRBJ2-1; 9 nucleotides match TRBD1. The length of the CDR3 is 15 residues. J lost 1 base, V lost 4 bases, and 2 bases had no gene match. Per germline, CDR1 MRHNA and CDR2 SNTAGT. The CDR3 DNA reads TGTGCCAGCAGTGGCGGGACAGGGTCCTACAATGAGCAGTTCTTC. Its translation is CASSGGTGSYNEQFF.

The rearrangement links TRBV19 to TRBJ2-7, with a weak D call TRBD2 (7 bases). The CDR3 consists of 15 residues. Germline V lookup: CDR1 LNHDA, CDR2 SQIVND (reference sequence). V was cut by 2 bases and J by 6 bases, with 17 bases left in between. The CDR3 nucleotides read TGTGCCAGTAGTATAAAGGGGGGGACGGTCAGCGAGCAGTACTTC. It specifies CASSIKGGTVSEQYF.

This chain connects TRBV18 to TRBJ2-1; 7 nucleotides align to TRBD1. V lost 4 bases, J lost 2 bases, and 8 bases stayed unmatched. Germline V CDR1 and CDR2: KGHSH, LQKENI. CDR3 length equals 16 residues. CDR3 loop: CASSLRQGSPYNEQFF. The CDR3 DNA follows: TGTGCCAGCTCACTCAGACAGGGTTCGCCCTACAATGAGCAGTTCTTC.